What follows are 3 T cell receptor beta chains derived from one specimen sequenced in a study of CD8+ T cells in alopecia areata. cDNA reverse transcribed from extracted RNA served as the sequencing template. Only in-frame clones appear in the TCRdb table, and some are missing; sequencing was by immunoSEQ multiplex PCR. The specimen has 2,200 or so clones, none found just once. The authors sorted pooled cutaneous lymph node cells using CD4, CD8alpha, NKG2D, NKG2ACE and other markers. Sequenced input: CD8+ T cells sorted from a lymph node. All receptors come from a C3H/HeJ mouse with alopecia areata. This strain's MHC haplotype is H2-k.

This clone was observed many times. The listed genes are named as in mouse. Read coverage stops 4 residues before the CDR3 terminus; the germline J gene supplies the remainder. The gene calls are TRBV19 and TRBJ2-4; D call uncertain. The CDR3 contains 13 residues. Germline lookup yields CDR1 FNHDT and CDR2 SITEND (reference sequence). The sequenced part of the CDR3 DNA is TGTGCCAGCAGTATAGCTGAGGGAAAC. Amino acids: CASSIAEGN. The entire CDR3 reads CASSIAEGNTLYF.

Regarding this clone: Any gene name here is a mouse gene name. The CDR3 end is not reached by the read, which stops 3 residues before it; the germline J gene fills it in. The chain recombines TRBV13-3 with TRBJ1-3; D is unclear. This CDR3 spans 12 amino acids. The germline V gene has CDR1 NNHDY and CDR2 SYVADS. With 6 bases removed from V and 0 bases from J, the gap between germline ends came to 4 bases. Here the CDR3 reads CASKGSGNTLYF. The CDR3 DNA, read in part, is TGTGCCAGCAAGGGTTCTGGAAATACG.

Concerning this clone itself: Gene names refer to mouse genes. The CDR3 goes on 4 residues after the read ends, and that part is filled in from the germline J gene. This chain uses TRBV29 with TRBJ1-2; TRBD1 aligns across 7 bases. J lost 0 bases, V lost 6 bases, and 4 bases had no gene match. The CDR3 extends over 14 amino acids. Germline-derived CDR1 and CDR2 are MSHET and SYDVDS. The CDR3 spells CASSPDRANSDYTF. Partial CDR3 DNA: TGTGCTAGCAGCCCAGACAGGGCAAACTCC.